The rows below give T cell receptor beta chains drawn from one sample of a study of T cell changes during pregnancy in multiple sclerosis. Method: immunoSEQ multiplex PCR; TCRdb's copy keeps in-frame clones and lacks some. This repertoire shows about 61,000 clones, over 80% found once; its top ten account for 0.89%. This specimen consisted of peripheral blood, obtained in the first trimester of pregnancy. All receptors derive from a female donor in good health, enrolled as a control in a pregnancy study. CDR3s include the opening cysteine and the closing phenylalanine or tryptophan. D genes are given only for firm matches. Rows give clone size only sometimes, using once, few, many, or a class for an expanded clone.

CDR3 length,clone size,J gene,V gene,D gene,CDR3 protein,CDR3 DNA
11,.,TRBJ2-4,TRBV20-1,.,CSARVRGIQYF,TGCAGTGCTAGGGTTCGGGGCATTCAGTACTTC
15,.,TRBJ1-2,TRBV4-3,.,CASSQVARGVDGYTF,TGCGCCAGCAGCCAAGTGGCCAGGGGAGTAGATGGCTACACCTTC
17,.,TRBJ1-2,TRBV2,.,CASSPIDRSGLDYGYTF,TGTGCCAGCAGTCCGATTGACCGATCAGGGTTGGACTATGGCTACACCTTC
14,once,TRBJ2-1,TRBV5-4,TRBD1,CASSFRTGDNEQFF,TGTGCCAGCAGCTTTCGGACAGGGGACAATGAGCAGTTCTTC
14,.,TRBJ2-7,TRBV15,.,CATSRDRGSYEQYF,TGTGCCACCAGCAGAGACAGGGGTTCCTACGAGCAGTACTTC
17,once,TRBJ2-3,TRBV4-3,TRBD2,CASSKGLAGGPTDTQYF,TGCGCCAGCAGCAAAGGACTAGCGGGGGGGCCCACAGATACGCAGTATTTT
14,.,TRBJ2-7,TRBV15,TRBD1,CATSRVQGTREQYF,TGTGCCACCAGCAGAGTACAGGGGACGCGCGAGCAGTACTTC
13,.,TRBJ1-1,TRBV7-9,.,CASSHKTEQEAFF,TGTGCCAGCAGCCACAAGACAGAACAGGAAGCTTTCTTT
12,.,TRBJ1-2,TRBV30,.,CAWGSENYGYTF,TGTGCCTGGGGGAGCGAAAACTATGGCTACACCTTC
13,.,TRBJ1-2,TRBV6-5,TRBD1,CASRVGTVNGYTF,TGTGCCAGCAGGGTCGGGACAGTCAATGGCTACACCTTC
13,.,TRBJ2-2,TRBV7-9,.,CASSLQGTGELFF,TGTGCCAGCAGCTTACAGGGAACCGGGGAGCTGTTTTTT
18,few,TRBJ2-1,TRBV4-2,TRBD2,CASSQATGRGASYNEQFF,TGTGCCAGCAGCCAAGCAACTGGGCGGGGGGCCTCCTACAATGAGCAGTTCTTC
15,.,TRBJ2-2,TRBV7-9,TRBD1,CASSQGTGDTGELFF,TGTGCCAGCAGCCAGGGAACAGGGGACACCGGGGAGCTGTTTTTT